The 8 T cell receptor beta chains below all came from one sample that was sequenced in a study of low-dose radiotherapy and immunotherapy resistance in tumors. With TRAV- and TRBV-specific primers, first-strand cDNA was made, covering the alpha and beta chains. The authors ran 15 to 20 PCR cycles to amplify TCRs with a constant-region primer and V-primer adapter. TCRdb recomputed calls from the reads with MiXCR, one row per CDR3 protein. The sample contains about 12,000 distinct CDR3 sequences, roughly 71% of which appear only once. These receptors were obtained from a human donor with advanced metastatic prostate, ovarian, gallbladder or colorectal cancer (not recorded which). This table probably holds off-target reads from a library built for another chain.

This chain connects TRBV2 to TRBJ1-1, with unresolved D. Trimming removed 5 bases at V and 5 bases at J, with 3 bases between. In germline, CDR1 is SNHLY, CDR2 FYNNEI. There are 10 residues in the CDR3. CDR3 in DNA: TGTGCCAGCAGTATGACTGAAGCTTTCTTT. It yields the protein CASSMTEAFF.

The rearrangement links TRBV5-6 to TRBJ2-7, with D perhaps matching TRBD1 (6 bases). CDR3 size: 14 residues. Germline V CDR1 and CDR2: SGHDT, YYEEEE. Trimming removed 4 bases at V and 1 base at J, with 12 bases between. The CDR3 nucleotides read TGTGCCAGCAGCCGGCAGGACAGATCCTACGAGCAGTACTTC. Translating it yields CASSRQDRSYEQYF.

V and J are TRBV28 and TRBJ2-7; perhaps TRBD2 as D (8 bases). Germline CDR1 reads MDHEN; CDR2 reads SYDVKM. The V end lost 5 bases, the J end lost 6 bases, and 17 bases lay between the germline ends. The CDR3 has 14 amino acids. The CDR3 bases are TGTGCCAGCAGTCCGGGGACTAGGACAGGCGAGCAGTACTTC. The encoded protein is CASSPGTRTGEQYF.

The V gene is TRBV28, the J gene TRBJ1-5; possibly TRBD1 for D (5 bases). Trimming pared 11 bases from V and 4 bases from J, leaving 12 bases between. The CDR3 has 12 amino acids. Germline V gene data show CDR1 as MDHEN and CDR2 as SYDVKM. This CDR3 reads CAGRGANQPQHF. The CDR3 coding sequence is TGTGCCGGGCGAGGGGCTAATCAGCCCCAGCATTTT.

In its sample, this clonotype was seen a few times. The chain links TRBV6-2 or TRBV6-3 to TRBJ2-1; D unresolved. The germline V gene has CDR1 MNHEY and CDR2 SVGEGT. The CDR3 has 14 amino acids. Trimming took 2 bases from V and 5 from J, leaving 10 bases between them. DNA for the CDR3: TGTGCCAGCAGTTACGTCGGCAGTAACAATGAGCAGTTCTTC. Protein: CASSYVGSNNEQFF.

In this sample, this clonotype turned up once. The rearrangement joins TRBV28 to TRBJ2-1; 8 positions agree with TRBD1. J lost 6 bases, V lost 9 bases, and 7 bases had no gene match. The CDR3 has 13 amino acids. Germline V gene sequence: CDR1 MDHEN, CDR2 SYDVKM. CDR3 amino acids: CASGQGQVNEQFF. The CDR3 nucleotides are TGTGCCAGTGGACAGGGACAGGTCAATGAGCAGTTCTTC.

This clonotype has a handful of counts. CDR3 DNA: TGTGCCAGCAGTTATCCAGCCGGGAGGGCCTACGAGCAGTACTTC. This codes for CASSYPAGRAYEQYF. This sequence joins TRBV6-2 or TRBV6-3 and TRBJ2-7; TRBD2 matches 8 bases. Germline CDR1 reads MNHEY; CDR2 reads SVGEGT. The V gene end was trimmed by 3 bases and the J gene end by 2 bases; junction bases not matched to a gene: 6. The CDR3 contains 15 residues.

This chain links TRBV5-1 with TRBJ1-6, with 7 nucleotides matching TRBD1. The trim removed 3 bases at V and 0 bases at J, leaving 3 bases unmatched. The CDR3 runs 16 residues. CDR1 SGHRS and CDR2 YFSETQ come from the germline V gene. CDR3 nucleotide sequence: TGCGCCAGCAGCTCGGACAGGAGCTCCTATAATTCACCCCTCCACTTT. It encodes CASSSDRSSYNSPLHF.